This TCR beta chain stems from a study of T cell repertoires in cytomegalovirus infection. Study in general: The public TCR beta signatures pointed to both CMV infection and matching HLA type. Regarding the study as a whole: Identification of carriers of CMV plus the relevant HLA was performed using cumulative public TCR beta family frequency. Predominance within the ex vivo response was attributable to HLA-C-restricted CMV-specific TCR beta clonotypes.

TCRdb called the reads again in MiXCR, with one record for every CDR3 protein. The sample includes 200,000 to 300,000 distinct CDR3 sequences, approximately 13% of them seen just once. This clonotype was detected many times. Antigen specificity is unknown. With V trimmed by 3 bases and J by 4 bases, 8 bases remained unmatched. CDR1 is LNHDA, CDR2 SQIVND, per germline (reference sequence). The CDR3 covers 16 residues. Sample: PBMCs. J is TRBJ2-2 and V is TRBV19; TRBD1 agrees at 7 bases. The TCR was taken from a human donor in good health (CMV status not recorded). Some clones in this sample may be carry-over from other donors' samples. The CDR3 sequence: CASSMGQSRTTGELFF. CDR3 coding DNA: TGTGCCAGTAGTATGGGACAGAGTAGGACCACCGGGGAGCTGTTTTTT.